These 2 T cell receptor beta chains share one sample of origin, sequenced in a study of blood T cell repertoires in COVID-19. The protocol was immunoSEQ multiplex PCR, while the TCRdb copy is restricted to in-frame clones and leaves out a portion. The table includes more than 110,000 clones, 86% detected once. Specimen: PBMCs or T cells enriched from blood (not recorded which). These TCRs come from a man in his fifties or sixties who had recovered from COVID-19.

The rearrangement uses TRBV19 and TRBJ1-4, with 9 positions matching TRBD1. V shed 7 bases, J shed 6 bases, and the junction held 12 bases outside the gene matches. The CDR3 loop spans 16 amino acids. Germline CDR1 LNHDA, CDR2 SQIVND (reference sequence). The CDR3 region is CASNTGTGKKYEKLFF. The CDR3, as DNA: TGTGCCAGTAATACCGGGACAGGGAAGAAGTATGAAAAACTGTTTTTT.

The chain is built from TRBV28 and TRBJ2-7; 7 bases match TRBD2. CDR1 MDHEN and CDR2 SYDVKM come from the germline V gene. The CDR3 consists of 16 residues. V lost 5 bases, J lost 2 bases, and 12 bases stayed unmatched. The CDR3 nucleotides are TGTGCCAGCAGTGATTCTAGCGGCGGCTCGGCCTACGAGCAGTACTTC. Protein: CASSDSSGGSAYEQYF. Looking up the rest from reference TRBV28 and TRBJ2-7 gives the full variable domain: DVKVTQSSRYLVKRTGEKVFLECVQDMDHENMFWYRQDPGLGLRLIYFSYDVKMKEKGDIPEGYSVSREKKERFSLILESASTNQTSMYLCASSDSSGGSAYEQYFGPGTRLTVT.